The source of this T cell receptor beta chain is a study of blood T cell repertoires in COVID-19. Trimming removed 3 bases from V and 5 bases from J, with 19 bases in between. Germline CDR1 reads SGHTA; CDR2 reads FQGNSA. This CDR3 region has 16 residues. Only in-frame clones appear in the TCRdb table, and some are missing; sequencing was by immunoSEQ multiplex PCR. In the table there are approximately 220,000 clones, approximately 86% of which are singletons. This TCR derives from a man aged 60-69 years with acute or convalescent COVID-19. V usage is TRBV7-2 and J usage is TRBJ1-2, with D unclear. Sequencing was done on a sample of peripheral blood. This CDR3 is CASSFQGPAARYGYTF. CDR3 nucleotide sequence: TGTGCCAGCAGCTTTCAAGGTCCTGCGGCCCGATATGGCTACACCTTC.